This T cell receptor beta chain was documented in a study of blood T cells in healthy people across ages. Broader study findings: With unsorted PBMCs, a conclusive comparison of naive versus antigen-experienced cells was not possible. More naive CD4+ cells and higher diversity marked long-lived donors relative to aged donors.

The ends were cut back, 8 bases at V and 0 bases at J, with 7 bases in the middle. Looked up from germline, CDR1 is MNHNS and CDR2 is SASEGT. The CDR3 is 13 residues long. Sample-barcoded 5' priming and a J-beta primer mix drove a second PCR of 7 to 11 cycles. TCRdb analysed the 5' RACE reads with MiXCR anew, one entry per CDR3 protein. The repertoire holds about 320,000 distinct CDR3 sequences, with roughly 26% as singletons. This clonotype was seen more than once but under ten times. Its antigen is still unknown. A read error is likely, as this CDR3 ends without the conserved phenylalanine or tryptophan. The study drew donors from healthy Caucasian individuals in Russia aged roughly 6 to 90.

V usage is TRBV6-1 and J usage is TRBJ1-4; D uncertain. The sequence derives from a woman in her 70s in good health. The sequenced sample was blood. The CDR3 sequence is CASRPATNEKLFS. The CDR3 nucleotides are TGTGCCAGCCGTCCGGCAACTAATGAAAAACTGTTTTCT.